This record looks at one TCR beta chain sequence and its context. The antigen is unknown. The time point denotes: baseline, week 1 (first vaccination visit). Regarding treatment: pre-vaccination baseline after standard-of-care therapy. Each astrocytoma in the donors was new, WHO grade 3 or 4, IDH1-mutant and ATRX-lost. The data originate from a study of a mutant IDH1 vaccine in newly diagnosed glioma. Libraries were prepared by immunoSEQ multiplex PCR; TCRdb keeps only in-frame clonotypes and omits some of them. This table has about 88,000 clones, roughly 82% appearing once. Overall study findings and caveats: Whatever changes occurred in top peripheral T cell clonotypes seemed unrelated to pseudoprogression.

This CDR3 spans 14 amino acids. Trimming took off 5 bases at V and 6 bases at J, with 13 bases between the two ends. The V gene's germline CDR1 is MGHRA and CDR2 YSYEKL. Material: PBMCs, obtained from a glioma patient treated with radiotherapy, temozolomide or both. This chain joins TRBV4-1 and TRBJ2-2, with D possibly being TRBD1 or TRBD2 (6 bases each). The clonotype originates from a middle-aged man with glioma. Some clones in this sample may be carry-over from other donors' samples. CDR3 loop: CASSSRGAAGELFF. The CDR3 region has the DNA TGCGCCAGCAGCTCAAGGGGGGCCGCCGGGGAGCTGTTTTTT.